Included here is one T cell receptor beta chain sequence, with context. The V end was cut by 3 bases, the J end by 4 bases, with 11 bases between. CDR1 and CDR2 (germline): SGHRS, YFSETQ. The length of the CDR3 is 14 residues. This sample is drawn from a study of blood T cell repertoires in COVID-19. In the study overall: The United States, Italy and Spain supplied acute and convalescent COVID-19 samples. T cells, B-cell-depleted T cells, or PBMCs provided the cDNA or gDNA that served as material.

Original methodology: How many nucleated cells were present was estimated from reference gene primer amplification. The data were produced by immunoSEQ multiplex PCR, yet TCRdb's version contains in-frame clones alone and is incomplete. V, J and clone size are those of that table, while D and trimming were read from the DNA. The sample consists of about 110,000 clones, 82% of them appearing once. The specimen was peripheral blood. The clonotype comes from a woman in her sixties or seventies with acute or convalescent COVID-19. The rearrangement links TRBV5-1 to TRBJ2-1; D possibly corresponds to TRBD2 (6 bases). CDR3 residues: CASSWGERYNEQFF. CDR3 nucleotide sequence: TGCGCCAGCAGCTGGGGGGAACGGTACAATGAGCAGTTCTTC. The full variable domain, with the rest looked up from reference TRBV5-1 and TRBJ2-1, is KAGVTQTPRYLIKTRGQQVTLSCSPISGHRSVSWYQQTPGQGLQFLFEYFSETQRNKGNFPGRFSGRQFSNSRSEMNVSTLELGDSALYLCASSWGERYNEQFFGPGTRLTVL.